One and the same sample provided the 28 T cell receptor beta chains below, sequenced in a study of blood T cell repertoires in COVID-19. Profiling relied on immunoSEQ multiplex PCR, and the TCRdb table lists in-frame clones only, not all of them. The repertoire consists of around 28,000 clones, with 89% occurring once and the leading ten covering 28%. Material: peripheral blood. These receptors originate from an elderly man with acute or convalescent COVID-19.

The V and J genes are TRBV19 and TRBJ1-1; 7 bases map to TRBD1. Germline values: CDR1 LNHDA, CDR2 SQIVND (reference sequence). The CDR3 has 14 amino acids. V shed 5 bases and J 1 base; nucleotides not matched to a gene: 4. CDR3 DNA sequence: TGTGCCAGTAGTGGACAGGCTTGGAACACTGAAGCTTTCTTT. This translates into CASSGQAWNTEAFF.

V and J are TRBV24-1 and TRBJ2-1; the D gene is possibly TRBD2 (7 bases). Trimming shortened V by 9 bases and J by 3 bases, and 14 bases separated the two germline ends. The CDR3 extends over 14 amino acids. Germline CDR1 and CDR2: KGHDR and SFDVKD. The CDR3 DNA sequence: TGTGCCACCGGGGAGGGGGGGATCTACAATGAGCAGTTCTTC. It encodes CATGEGGIYNEQFF.

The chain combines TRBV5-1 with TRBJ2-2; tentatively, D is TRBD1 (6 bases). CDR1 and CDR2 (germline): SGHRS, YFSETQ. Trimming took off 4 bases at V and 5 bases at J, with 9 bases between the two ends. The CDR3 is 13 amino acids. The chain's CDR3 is CASSTGQTGELFF. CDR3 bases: TGCGCCAGCAGCACCGGACAGACCGGGGAGCTGTTTTTT.

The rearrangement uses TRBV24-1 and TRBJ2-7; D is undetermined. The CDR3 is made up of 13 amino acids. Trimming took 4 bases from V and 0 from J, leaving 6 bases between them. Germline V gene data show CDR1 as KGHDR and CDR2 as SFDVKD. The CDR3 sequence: CATSDPSSYEQYF. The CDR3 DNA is TGTGCCACCAGTGACCCTAGCTCCTACGAGCAGTACTTC.

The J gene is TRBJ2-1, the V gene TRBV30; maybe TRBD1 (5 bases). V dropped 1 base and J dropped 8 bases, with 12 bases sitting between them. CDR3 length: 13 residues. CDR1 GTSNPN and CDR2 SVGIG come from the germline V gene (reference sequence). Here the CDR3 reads CAWSAQQGDEQFF. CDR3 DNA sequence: TGTGCCTGGAGTGCCCAGCAAGGGGATGAGCAGTTCTTC.

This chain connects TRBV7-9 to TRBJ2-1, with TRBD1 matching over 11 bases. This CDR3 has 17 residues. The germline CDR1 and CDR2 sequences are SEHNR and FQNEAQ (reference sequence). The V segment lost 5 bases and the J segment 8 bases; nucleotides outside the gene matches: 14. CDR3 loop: CASSLPLGQGVMDEQFF. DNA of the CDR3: TGTGCCAGCAGCCTTCCTCTGGGACAGGGGGTCATGGATGAGCAGTTCTTC.

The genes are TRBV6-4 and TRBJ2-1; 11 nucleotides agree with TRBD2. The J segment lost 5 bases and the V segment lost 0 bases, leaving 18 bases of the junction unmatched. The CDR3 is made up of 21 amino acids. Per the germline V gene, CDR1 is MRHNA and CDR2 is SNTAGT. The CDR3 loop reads CASSDSKLRTSGSSLDNEQFF. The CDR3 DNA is TGTGCCAGCAGTGACTCGAAACTTCGAACTAGCGGGAGTTCTCTGGACAATGAGCAGTTCTTC.

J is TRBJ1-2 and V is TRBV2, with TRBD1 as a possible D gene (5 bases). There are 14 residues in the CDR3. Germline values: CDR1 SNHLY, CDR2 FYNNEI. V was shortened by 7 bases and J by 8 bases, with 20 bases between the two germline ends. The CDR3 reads CASTTWGRRGGYTF. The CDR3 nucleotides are TGTGCCAGCACCACCTGGGGCAGGAGGGGAGGCTACACCTTC.

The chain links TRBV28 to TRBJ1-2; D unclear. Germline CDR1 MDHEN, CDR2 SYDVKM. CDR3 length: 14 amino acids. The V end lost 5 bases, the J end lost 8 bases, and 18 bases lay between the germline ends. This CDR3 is CASSRNLDGGGYTF. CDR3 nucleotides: TGTGCCAGCAGTCGAAATCTAGACGGCGGCGGCTACACCTTC.

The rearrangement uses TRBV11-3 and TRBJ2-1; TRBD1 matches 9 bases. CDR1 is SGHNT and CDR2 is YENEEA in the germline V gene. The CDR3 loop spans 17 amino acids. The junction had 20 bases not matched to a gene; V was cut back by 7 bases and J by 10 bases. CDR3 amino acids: CASTQPRGTGFTREQFF. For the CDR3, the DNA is TGTGCCAGCACCCAACCTAGAGGGACAGGGTTCACCAGGGAGCAGTTCTTC.

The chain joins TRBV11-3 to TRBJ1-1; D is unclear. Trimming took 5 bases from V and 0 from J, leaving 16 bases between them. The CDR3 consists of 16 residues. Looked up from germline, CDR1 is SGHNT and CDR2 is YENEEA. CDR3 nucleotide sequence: TGTGCCAGCAGCACCGCCGGGGTCAGGATGAACACTGAAGCTTTCTTT. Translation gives CASSTAGVRMNTEAFF.

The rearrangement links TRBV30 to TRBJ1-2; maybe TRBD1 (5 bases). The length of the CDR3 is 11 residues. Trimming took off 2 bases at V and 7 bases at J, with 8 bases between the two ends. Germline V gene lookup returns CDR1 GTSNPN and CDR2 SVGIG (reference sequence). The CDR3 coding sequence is TGTGCCTGGAGTTCAGGGTCTGGCTACACCTTC. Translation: CAWSSGSGYTF. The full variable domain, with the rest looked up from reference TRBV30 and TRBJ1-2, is SQTIHQWPATLVQPVGSPLSLECTVEGTSNPNLYWYRQAAGRGLQLLFYSVGIGQISSEVPQNLSASRPQDRQFILSSKKLLLSDSGFYLCAWSSGSGYTFGSGTRLTVV.

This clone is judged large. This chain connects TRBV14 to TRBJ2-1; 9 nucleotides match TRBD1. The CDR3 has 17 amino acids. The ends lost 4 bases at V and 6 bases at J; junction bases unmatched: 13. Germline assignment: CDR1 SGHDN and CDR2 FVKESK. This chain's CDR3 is CASSRRGQGRGGNEQFF. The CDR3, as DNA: TGTGCCAGCAGCCGCCGGGGACAGGGAAGGGGTGGCAATGAGCAGTTCTTC. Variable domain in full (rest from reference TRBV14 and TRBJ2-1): EAGVTQFPSHSVIEKGQTVTLRCDPISGHDNLYWYRRVMGKEIKFLLHFVKESKQDESGMPNNRFLAERTGGTYSTLKVQPAELEDSGVYFCASSRRGQGRGGNEQFFGPGTRLTVL.

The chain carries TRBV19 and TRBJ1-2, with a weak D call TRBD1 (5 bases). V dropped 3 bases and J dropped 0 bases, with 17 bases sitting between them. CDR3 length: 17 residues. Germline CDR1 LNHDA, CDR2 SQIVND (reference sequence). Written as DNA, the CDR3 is TGTGCCAGTAGTATTGGTGGGGCAGGGAACGCTAACTATGGCTACACCTTC. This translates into CASSIGGAGNANYGYTF.

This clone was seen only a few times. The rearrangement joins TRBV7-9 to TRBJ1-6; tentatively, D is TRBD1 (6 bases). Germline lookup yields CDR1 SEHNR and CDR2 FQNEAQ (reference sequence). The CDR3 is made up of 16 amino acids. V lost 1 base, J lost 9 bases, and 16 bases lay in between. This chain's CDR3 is CASSLVVGAGGSPLHF. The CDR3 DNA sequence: TGTGCCAGCAGCTTAGTAGTGGGGGCTGGTGGTTCACCCCTCCACTTT.

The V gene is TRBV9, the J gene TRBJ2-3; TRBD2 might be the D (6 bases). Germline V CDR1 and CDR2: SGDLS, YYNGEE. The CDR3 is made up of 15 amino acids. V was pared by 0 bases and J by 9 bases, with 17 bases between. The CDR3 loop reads CASSVEGLGQRTQYF. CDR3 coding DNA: TGTGCCAGCAGCGTAGAGGGACTGGGGCAGAGGACGCAGTATTTT.

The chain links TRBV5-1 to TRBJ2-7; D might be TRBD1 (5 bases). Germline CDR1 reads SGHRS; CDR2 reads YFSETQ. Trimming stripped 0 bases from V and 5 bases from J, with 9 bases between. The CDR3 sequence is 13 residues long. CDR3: CASSLDLGDEQYF. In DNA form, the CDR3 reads TGCGCCAGCAGCTTGGACCTAGGGGACGAGCAGTACTTC.

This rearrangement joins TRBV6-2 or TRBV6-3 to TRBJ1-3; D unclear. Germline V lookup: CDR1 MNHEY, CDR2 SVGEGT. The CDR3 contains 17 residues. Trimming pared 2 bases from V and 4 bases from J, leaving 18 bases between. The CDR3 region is CASSYPTSGGEGNTIYF. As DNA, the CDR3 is TGTGCCAGCAGTTACCCAACTAGCGGCGGCGAGGGAAACACCATATATTTT.

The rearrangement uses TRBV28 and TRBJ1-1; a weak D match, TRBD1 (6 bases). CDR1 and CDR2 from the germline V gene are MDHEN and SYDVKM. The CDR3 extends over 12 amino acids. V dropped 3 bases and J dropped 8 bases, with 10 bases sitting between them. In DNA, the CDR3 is TGTGCCAGCAGTTTCGGACAGAAGGAAGCTTTCTTT. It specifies CASSFGQKEAFF. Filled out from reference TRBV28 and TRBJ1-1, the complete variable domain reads DVKVTQSSRYLVKRTGEKVFLECVQDMDHENMFWYRQDPGLGLRLIYFSYDVKMKEKGDIPEGYSVSREKKERFSLILESASTNQTSMYLCASSFGQKEAFFGQGTRLTVV.

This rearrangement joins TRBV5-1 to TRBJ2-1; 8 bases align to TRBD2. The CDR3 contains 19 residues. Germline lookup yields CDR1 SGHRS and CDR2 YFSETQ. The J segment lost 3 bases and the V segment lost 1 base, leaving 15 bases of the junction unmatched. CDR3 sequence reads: CASSLYQGVAGLSYNEQFF. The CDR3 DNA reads TGCGCCAGCAGCTTGTACCAGGGCGTAGCGGGGCTAAGCTACAATGAGCAGTTCTTC. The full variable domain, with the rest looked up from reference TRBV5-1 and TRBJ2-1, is KAGVTQTPRYLIKTRGQQVTLSCSPISGHRSVSWYQQTPGQGLQFLFEYFSETQRNKGNFPGRFSGRQFSNSRSEMNVSTLELGDSALYLCASSLYQGVAGLSYNEQFFGPGTRLTVL.

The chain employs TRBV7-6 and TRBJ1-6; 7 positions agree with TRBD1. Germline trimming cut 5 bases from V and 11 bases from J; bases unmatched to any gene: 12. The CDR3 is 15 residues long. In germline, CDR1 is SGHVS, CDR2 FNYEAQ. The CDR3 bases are TGTGCCAGCAGCCTCCGGACAGGCGCCTTGGCACCCCTCCACTTT. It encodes CASSLRTGALAPLHF.

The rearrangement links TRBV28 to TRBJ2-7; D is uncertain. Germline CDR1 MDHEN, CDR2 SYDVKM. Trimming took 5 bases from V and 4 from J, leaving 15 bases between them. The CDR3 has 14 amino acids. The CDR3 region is CASSLVHGQYEQYF. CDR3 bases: TGTGCCAGCAGTCTAGTCCATGGCCAATACGAGCAGTACTTC.

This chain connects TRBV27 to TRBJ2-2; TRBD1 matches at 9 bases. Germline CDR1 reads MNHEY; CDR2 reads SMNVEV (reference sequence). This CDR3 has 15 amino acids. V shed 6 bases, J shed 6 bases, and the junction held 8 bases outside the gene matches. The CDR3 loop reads CASSPYTGGSGELFF. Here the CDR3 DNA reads TGTGCCAGCAGCCCGTATACAGGGGGCTCCGGGGAGCTGTTTTTT.

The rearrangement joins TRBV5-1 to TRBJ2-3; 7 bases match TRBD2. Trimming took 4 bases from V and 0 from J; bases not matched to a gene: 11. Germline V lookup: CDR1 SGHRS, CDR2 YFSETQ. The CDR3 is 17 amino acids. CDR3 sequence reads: CASSRGDSGMSTDTQYF. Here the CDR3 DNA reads TGCGCCAGCAGCCGGGGTGACAGCGGGATGAGCACAGATACGCAGTATTTT.

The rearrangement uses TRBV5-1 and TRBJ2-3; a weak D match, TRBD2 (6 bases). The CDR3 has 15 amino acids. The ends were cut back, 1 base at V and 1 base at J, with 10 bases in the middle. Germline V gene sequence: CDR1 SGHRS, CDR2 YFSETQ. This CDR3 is CASSLRAGRTDTQYF. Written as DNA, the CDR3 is TGCGCCAGCAGCTTGCGGGCGGGGCGCACAGATACGCAGTATTTT.

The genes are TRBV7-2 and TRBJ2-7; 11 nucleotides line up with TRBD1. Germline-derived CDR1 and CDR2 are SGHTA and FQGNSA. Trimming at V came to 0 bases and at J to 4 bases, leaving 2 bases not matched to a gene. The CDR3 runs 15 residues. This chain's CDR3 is CASSLAGTGGYEQYF. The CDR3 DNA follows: TGTGCCAGCAGCTTAGCCGGGACAGGGGGGTACGAGCAGTACTTC.

CDR3 coding DNA: TGCGCCAGCAGCTTGTGGTCGGGACTAGCGGGAGGAGAGACCCAGTACTTC. As protein: CASSLWSGLAGGETQYF. The chain couples TRBV5-1 to TRBJ2-5, with 15 bases lining up with TRBD2. With V trimmed by 1 base and J by 4 bases, 5 bases remained unmatched. CDR3 size: 17 residues. Germline lookup yields CDR1 SGHRS and CDR2 YFSETQ.

CDR3 sequence: CAWSVVGAQPQHF. In DNA form, the CDR3 reads TGTGCCTGGAGTGTTGTGGGGGCACAGCCCCAGCATTTT. The genes are TRBV30 and TRBJ1-5, with D possibly TRBD1 on 6 matching bases. The V gene's germline CDR1 is GTSNPN and CDR2 SVGIG (reference sequence). The V end lost 0 bases, the J end lost 7 bases, and 10 bases lay between the germline ends. CDR3 length equals 13 residues.